This record covers a single T cell receptor beta chain. Antigen: not known. The ends were cut back, 4 bases at V and 5 bases at J, with 15 bases in the middle. In germline, CDR1 is SGDLS, CDR2 YYNGEE. The CDR3 totals 15 residues. The sample belongs to a study of cytomegalovirus exposure and HLA in healthy donors. Study-wide results and caveats: CMV antigen specificity of a few CMV-associated chains was confirmed in vitro. Cytomegalovirus-associated TCR beta chains were listed, numbering approximately 150. The study assumed roughly uniform donor sequencing depth for presence/absence analyses.

The PCR employed 60 Vbeta primers together with 13 Jbeta primers. Original analysis: In a later analysis, 70 million to 80 million unique TCR beta chains included roughly 11 million shared by two or more donors. Sequencing was performed with immunoSEQ multiplex PCR; in TCRdb, only in-frame clones are kept and a portion is missing. That table supplies the V and J calls and clone size; D and trimming were determined from the DNA. Seen here are some 90,000 clones, around 80% observed once, and the top ten hold around 1.5%. The rearrangement uses TRBV9 and TRBJ1-4; tentatively, D is TRBD1 (5 bases). This TCR came from a man aged 35 to 55 in good health and CMV-seronegative. The sequenced sample consisted of PBMCs. The CDR3 coding sequence is TGTGCCAGCAGCCCCGAGGTGGGGGGGAATGAAAAACTGTTTTTT. It encodes CASSPEVGGNEKLFF.